What follows are 26 T cell receptor beta chains derived from one specimen sequenced in a study of breast tumors, draining lymph nodes, adjacent tissues. The lymph nodes were axillary draining lymph nodes from breast cancer patients. TCRdb re-called the multiplex PCR reads with MiXCR, one entry per CDR3 protein. This table holds 100,000 to 150,000 distinct CDR3 sequences, more than 20% found once. Sequencing was performed on axillary lymph node tissue. Every receptor here comes from a female donor with breast cancer. Some clones in this sample may be carry-over from other donors' samples.

This rearrangement joins TRBV30 to TRBJ1-2, with D unclear. The V gene lost 4 bases and the J gene lost 0 bases, with 21 bases spanning the gap. Germline V gene lookup returns CDR1 GTSNPN and CDR2 SVGIG (reference sequence). The CDR3 extends over 17 amino acids. The CDR3 region is CAWIPLSSVRPNYGYTF. The CDR3 DNA sequence: TGTGCCTGGATACCTCTGTCCAGCGTGAGGCCTAACTATGGCTACACCTTC.

This clonotype was counted many times. This sequence joins TRBV7-2 and TRBJ2-7; 8 bases line up with TRBD1. After removal of 1 base from V and 6 bases from J, the junction contained 8 bases not matched to a gene. The CDR3 is 15 residues long. Germline assignment: CDR1 SGHTA and CDR2 FQGNSA. The CDR3 bases are TGTGCCAGCAGCTTAGACCGGGACAGGCCTCTCGAGCAGTACTTC. It yields the protein CASSLDRDRPLEQYF.

For this clonotype: Since no conserved phenylalanine or tryptophan closes the CDR3, a read error is the likely cause. The gene calls are TRBV12-3 or TRBV12-4 and TRBJ2-5; 7 bases line up with TRBD1. Losses at the gene ends were 6 bases for V and 2 bases for J; bases not matched to a gene: 12. The CDR3 runs to 16 residues. In nucleotides, the CDR3 is TGTGCCAGCAGGGGTCCGGGACAGCGACCGCAAGAGACCCAGTACCTC. Encoded protein: CASRGPGQRPQETQYL.

Comment on this clonotype: A much larger clone lies one base from this, so it may be a read error. The CDR3 nucleotides are TGTGCCAGTAGTCGGGCCGGTCGTAGCACAGATACGCGGTATTTT. Translation: CASSRAGRSTDTRYF. The chain combines TRBV19 with TRBJ2-3; D gene unclear. Germline V gives CDR1 LNHDA, CDR2 SQIVND (reference sequence). CDR3 size: 15 residues.

This clonotype showed up many times. The V call is TRBV6-2 or TRBV6-3, the J call TRBJ2-3; the D is unclear. V dropped 7 bases and J dropped 2 bases, with 13 bases sitting between them. Germline V gives CDR1 MNHEY, CDR2 SVGEGT. This CDR3 region has 14 residues. CDR3 loop: CASNRRIVTDTQYF. The CDR3 DNA sequence: TGTGCCAGCAACCGAAGAATTGTCACAGATACGCAGTATTTT.

The V and J genes are TRBV18 and TRBJ2-2; D gene unclear. The V gene lost 2 bases and the J gene lost 4 bases, with 8 bases spanning the gap. The CDR3 length is 14 residues. In germline, CDR1 is KGHSH, CDR2 LQKENI. CDR3 region: CASSPLRSTGELFF. The CDR3 nucleotides read TGTGCCAGCTCACCATTAAGGAGCACCGGGGAGCTGTTTTTT.

This clonotype was detected only a few times. This chain's CDR3 is CASRRDNSYNEQFF. The CDR3 nucleotides are TGTGCCAGCAGGAGGGACAACTCCTACAATGAGCAGTTCTTC. The V call is TRBV6-1, the J call TRBJ2-1, with D possibly being TRBD1 (6 bases). V shed 6 bases and J shed 0 bases, with 9 bases lying between them. From germline, CDR1 is MNHNS and CDR2 SASEGT. The CDR3 consists of 14 residues.

As to this clonotype: Since a much larger clone is just one base distant, this may be a read error. The chain couples TRBV27 to TRBJ2-7, with D perhaps being TRBD1 or TRBD2 (7 bases each). CDR3 length: 14 residues. The germline gives CDR1 MNHEY, CDR2 SMNVEV (reference sequence). The CDR3 reads CASSLFTGDYEQCF. The CDR3 DNA reads as TGTGCCAGCAGTTTATTCACAGGGGACTACGAGCAGTGCTTC.

The sample holds many counts of this clonotype. The chain combines TRBV7-2 with TRBJ2-7; 8 positions agree with TRBD1. Germline trimming cut 1 base from V and 3 bases from J; bases unmatched to any gene: 5. Germline lookup yields CDR1 SGHTA and CDR2 FQGNSA. This CDR3 is built from 15 residues. Here the CDR3 DNA reads TGTGCCAGCAGCTTAGAGCCAGGGGGCTACTACGAGCAGTACTTC. Translation gives CASSLEPGGYYEQYF.

This clonotype has ten or more counts. The V gene is TRBV20-1, the J gene TRBJ2-3; D tentatively fits TRBD1 or TRBD2 (6 bases each). The germline V gene encodes CDR1 DFQATT and CDR2 SNEGSKA (reference sequence). Trimming removed 6 bases from V and 2 bases from J, with 18 bases in between. This CDR3 is built from 15 residues. CDR3 in amino acids: CSALGRRDNTDTQYF. DNA of the CDR3: TGCAGTGCCTTGGGGAGGAGGGACAACACAGATACGCAGTATTTT.

This clonotype showed up just once. This chain joins TRBV7-9 and TRBJ2-1, with D hard to call. This CDR3 is 15 amino acids long. From germline, CDR1 is SEHNR and CDR2 FQNEAQ (reference sequence). V lost 2 bases and J lost 1, with 9 bases in between. The CDR3 nucleotides are TGTGCCAGCAGCTTAATAGGGATTTCCTACAATGAGCAGTTCTTC. Translation: CASSLIGISYNEQFF.

In its sample, this clonotype was seen many times. V usage is TRBV4-1 and J usage is TRBJ2-1; 10 bases are shared with TRBD2. Germline V gene lookup returns CDR1 MGHRA and CDR2 YSYEKL. The junction had 3 bases not matched to a gene; V was cut back by 5 bases and J by 5 bases. The CDR3 is made up of 14 amino acids. CDR3 sequence (DNA): TGCGCCAGCAGCGACGGGACTAGCGACAATGAGCAGTTCTTC. Protein product: CASSDGTSDNEQFF.

The rearrangement joins TRBV20-1 to TRBJ2-2; tentatively, D is TRBD1 (7 bases). The ends were cut back, 5 bases at V and 0 bases at J, with 16 bases in the middle. Germline assignment: CDR1 DFQATT and CDR2 SNEGSKA (reference sequence). This CDR3 has 16 amino acids. The CDR3 region has the DNA TGCAGTGCTCCGGACAGGAGGGGCGCGAACACCGGGGAGCTGTTTTTT. Protein product: CSAPDRRGANTGELFF.

Concerning this clonotype: This may be a read error: a much more frequent sequence differs by one nucleotide. The V gene is TRBV6-4, the J gene TRBJ2-3; possibly TRBD2 for D (5 bases). In germline, CDR1 is MRHNA, CDR2 SNTAGT. The CDR3 is 15 residues long. The CDR3 reads CASSDSEASTDAQYF. DNA of the CDR3: TGTGCCAGCAGTGACTCTGAGGCTAGCACAGATGCGCAGTATTTT.

This clonotype came up many times. The CDR3 DNA reads TGTGCCAGCAGTTACGGGCAGATTTCCTCCTACAATGAGCAGTTCTTC. Protein: CASSYGQISSYNEQFF. This sequence joins TRBV6-2 or TRBV6-3 and TRBJ2-1; D ambiguous. Looked up from germline, CDR1 is MNHEY and CDR2 is SVGEGT. Deletions cut 2 bases from V and 0 bases from J, with 11 bases between. This CDR3 region has 16 residues.

Ten or more counts support this clonotype. V gene TRBV5-1 combines with J gene TRBJ1-5, with D hard to call. This CDR3 is built from 13 residues. Looked up from germline, CDR1 is SGHRS and CDR2 is YFSETQ. The V end was cut by 4 bases, the J end by 4 bases, with 9 bases between. CDR3 loop: CASSTGGNQPQHF. DNA for the CDR3: TGCGCCAGCAGCACGGGTGGGAATCAGCCCCAGCATTTT.

Remarks on this clonotype: One end of the junction fails to match germline, which may point to a read error. V and J are TRBV14 and TRBJ2-5; the D gene is possibly TRBD2 (6 bases). The germline V gene encodes CDR1 SGHDN and CDR2 FVKESK. The CDR3 has 14 residues. DNA of the CDR3: TGTGCCAGCAGACACGCGGGACTCCAAGAGACCCAGTGCTTC. It yields the protein CASRHAGLQETQCF. Full variable domain (rest looked up from reference TRBV14 and TRBJ2-5): EAGVTQFPSHSVIEKGQTVTLRCDPISGHDNLYWYRRVMGKEIKFLLHFVKESKQDESGMPNNRFLAERTGGTYSTLKVQPAELEDSGVYFCASRHAGLQETQCFGPGTRLLVL.

This clonotype has a single count. Compared with germline, one end of the junction differs, possibly owing to a read error. The chain recombines TRBV5-1 with TRBJ1-3; no reliable D call. CDR1 and CDR2 from the germline V gene are SGHRS and YFSETQ. This CDR3 spans 14 amino acids. CDR3: CASSLSASGYTIYF. Written as DNA, the CDR3 is TGCGCCAGCAGCTTATCTGCCTCTGGATACACCATATATTTT.

This clonotype was observed many times. This chain links TRBV6-1 with TRBJ1-5; tentatively, D is TRBD1 (5 bases). The CDR3 consists of 14 residues. Germline-derived CDR1 and CDR2 are MNHNS and SASEGT. With 8 bases removed from V and 1 base from J, the gap between germline ends came to 12 bases. Written as DNA, the CDR3 is TGTGCCAGCCTCCGGGACCCAAGCAATCAGCCCCAGCATTTT. Its translation: CASLRDPSNQPQHF.

V and J are TRBV28 and TRBJ1-5, with 7 bases lining up with TRBD1. The CDR3 loop spans 16 amino acids. The germline V gene has CDR1 MDHEN and CDR2 SYDVKM. Trimming took 5 bases from V and 7 from J; bases not matched to a gene: 14. The CDR3 DNA follows: TGTGCCAGCAGTCTTCTCGCAGGGGGTACTGGACAGCCCCAGCATTTT. Its translation: CASSLLAGGTGQPQHF.

This clonotype was picked up many times. The chain employs TRBV7-9 and TRBJ2-5; the D is unclear. Germline V gene sequence: CDR1 SEHNR, CDR2 FQNEAQ (reference sequence). The CDR3 is made up of 15 amino acids. The ends were cut back, 0 bases at V and 1 base at J, with 9 bases in the middle. CDR3 in amino acids: CASSLASQFQETQYF. The CDR3 DNA follows: TGTGCCAGCAGCTTAGCGTCCCAGTTCCAAGAGACCCAGTACTTC.

A word on this clonotype: A much larger clone lies one base from this, so it may be a read error. The chain employs TRBV20-1 and TRBJ2-1; TRBD1 might be the D (6 bases). Germline-derived CDR1 and CDR2 are DFQATT and SNEGSKA (reference sequence). The CDR3 has 12 amino acids. Between the trimmed V and J ends, which lost 7 bases and 6 bases, there was a span of 13 bases. The CDR3 sequence is CSGGGQTNEQFF. The CDR3 coding sequence is TGCAGTGGAGGGGGACAAACCAATGAGCAGTTCTTC.

The chain is built from TRBV27 and TRBJ2-5; 9 nucleotides match TRBD1. V shed 3 bases, J shed 5 bases, and the junction held 4 bases outside the gene matches. CDR3 length: 14 residues. Germline CDR1 and CDR2: MNHEY and SMNVEV (reference sequence). In DNA, the CDR3 is TGTGCCAGCAGTTTGACAGGGGGAGAGGAGACCCAGTACTTC. This translates into CASSLTGGEETQYF.

This clonotype showed up many times. The chain carries TRBV28 and TRBJ2-7; the D gene is possibly TRBD2 (6 bases). The CDR3 sequence is 11 residues long. Germline CDR1 is MDHEN and CDR2 is SYDVKM. Trimming stripped 6 bases from V and 9 bases from J, with 12 bases between. The CDR3 region is CASRNRLGQYF. The CDR3 DNA follows: TGTGCCAGCAGAAATCGACTAGGGCAGTACTTC.

As for this clonotype: With a much larger clone just one base away, this may be a read error. This CDR3 is missing its conserved last phenylalanine or tryptophan, likely due to a read error. The J gene is TRBJ2-7, the V gene TRBV6-2 or TRBV6-3; 8 bases align to TRBD1. The CDR3 loop spans 16 amino acids. Per germline, CDR1 MNHEY and CDR2 SVGEGT. The J segment lost 0 bases and the V segment lost 2 bases, leaving 6 bases of the junction unmatched. The CDR3 nucleotides are TGTGCCAGCAGTTACGACGGGACAGGAAGCTCCTACGAGCAGTACTCC. Protein: CASSYDGTGSSYEQYS.

This clonotype turned up a few times. The V and J genes are TRBV30 and TRBJ1-5; tentative D call: TRBD1 (6 bases). V was shortened by 3 bases and J by 0 bases, with 9 bases between the two germline ends. This CDR3 region has 14 residues. Per the germline V gene, CDR1 is GTSNPN and CDR2 is SVGIG (reference sequence). Here the CDR3 reads CAWSQGYSNQPQHF. CDR3 in DNA: TGTGCCTGGAGCCAGGGGTATAGCAATCAGCCCCAGCATTTT.